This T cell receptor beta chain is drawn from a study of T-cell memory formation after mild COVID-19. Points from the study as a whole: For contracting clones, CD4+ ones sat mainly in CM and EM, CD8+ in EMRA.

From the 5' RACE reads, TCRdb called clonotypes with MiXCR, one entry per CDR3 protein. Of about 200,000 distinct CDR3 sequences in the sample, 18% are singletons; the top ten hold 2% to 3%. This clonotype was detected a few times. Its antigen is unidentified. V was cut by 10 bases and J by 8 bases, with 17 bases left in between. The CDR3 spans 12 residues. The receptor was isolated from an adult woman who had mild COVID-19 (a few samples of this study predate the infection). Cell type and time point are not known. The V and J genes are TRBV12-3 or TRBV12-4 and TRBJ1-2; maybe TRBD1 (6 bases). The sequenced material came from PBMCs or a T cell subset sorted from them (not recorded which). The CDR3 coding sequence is TGTGCCATCGTCAGGGGCGGTGACGGCTACACCTTC. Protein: CAIVRGGDGYTF.